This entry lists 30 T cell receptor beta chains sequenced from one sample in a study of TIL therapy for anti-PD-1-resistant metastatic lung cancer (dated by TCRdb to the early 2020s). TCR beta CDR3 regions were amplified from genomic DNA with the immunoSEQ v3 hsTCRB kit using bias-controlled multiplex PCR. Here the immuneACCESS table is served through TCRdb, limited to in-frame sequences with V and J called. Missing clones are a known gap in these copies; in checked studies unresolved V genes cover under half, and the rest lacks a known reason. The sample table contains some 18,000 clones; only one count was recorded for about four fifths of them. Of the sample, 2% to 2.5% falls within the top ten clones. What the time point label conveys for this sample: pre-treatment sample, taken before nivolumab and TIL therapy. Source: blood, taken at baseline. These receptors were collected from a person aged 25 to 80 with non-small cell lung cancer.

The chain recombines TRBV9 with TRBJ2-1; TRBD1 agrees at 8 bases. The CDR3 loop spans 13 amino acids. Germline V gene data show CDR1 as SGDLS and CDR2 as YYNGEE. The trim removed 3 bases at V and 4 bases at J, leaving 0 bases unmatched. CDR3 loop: CASSGTGYNEQFF. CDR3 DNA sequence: TGTGCCAGCAGCGGGACAGGGTACAATGAGCAGTTCTTC.

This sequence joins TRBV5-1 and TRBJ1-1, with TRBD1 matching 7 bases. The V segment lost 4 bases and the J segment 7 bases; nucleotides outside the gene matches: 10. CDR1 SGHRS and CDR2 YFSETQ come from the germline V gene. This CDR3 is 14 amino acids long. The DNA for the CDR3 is TGCGCCAGCAGCCTTCGGACAGGCTTGAATGAAGCTTTCTTT. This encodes CASSLRTGLNEAFF.

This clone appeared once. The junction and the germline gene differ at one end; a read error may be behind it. CDR3 nucleotides: TGTGCCAGCAGCTTGTCAATGGTCTTGAACAGTGAAGCTTTCTTT. Protein sequence: CASSLSMVLNSEAFF. This chain uses TRBV7-3 with TRBJ1-1; D is uncertain. This CDR3 is 15 amino acids long. The V gene's germline CDR1 is SGHTA and CDR2 FQGTGA.

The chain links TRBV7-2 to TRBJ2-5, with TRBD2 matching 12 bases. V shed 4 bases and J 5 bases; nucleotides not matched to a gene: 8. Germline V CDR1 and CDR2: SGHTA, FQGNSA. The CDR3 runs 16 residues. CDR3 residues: CASSSVTSGGGETQYF. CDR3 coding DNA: TGTGCCAGCAGCTCGGTGACTAGCGGGGGCGGGGAGACCCAGTACTTC.

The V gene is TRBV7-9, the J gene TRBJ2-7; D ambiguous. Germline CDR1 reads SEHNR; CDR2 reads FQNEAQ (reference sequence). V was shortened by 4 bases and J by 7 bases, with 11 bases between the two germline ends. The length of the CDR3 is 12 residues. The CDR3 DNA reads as TGTGCCAGCAGCTCACCGATAGGGGAGCAGTACTTC. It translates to CASSSPIGEQYF.

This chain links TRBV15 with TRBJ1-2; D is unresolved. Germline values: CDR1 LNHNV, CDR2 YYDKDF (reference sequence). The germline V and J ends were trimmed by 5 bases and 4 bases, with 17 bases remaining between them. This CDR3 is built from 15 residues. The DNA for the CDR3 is TGTGCCACCAGCCCCCCCCCGCGGGGATCCTATGGCTACACCTTC. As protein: CATSPPPRGSYGYTF.

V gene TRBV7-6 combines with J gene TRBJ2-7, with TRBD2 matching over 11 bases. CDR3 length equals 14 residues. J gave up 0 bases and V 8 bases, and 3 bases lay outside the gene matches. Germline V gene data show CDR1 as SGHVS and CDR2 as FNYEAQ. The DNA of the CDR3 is TGTGCCAGCGGGACTAGCGGCATCTCCTACGAGCAGTACTTC. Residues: CASGTSGISYEQYF.

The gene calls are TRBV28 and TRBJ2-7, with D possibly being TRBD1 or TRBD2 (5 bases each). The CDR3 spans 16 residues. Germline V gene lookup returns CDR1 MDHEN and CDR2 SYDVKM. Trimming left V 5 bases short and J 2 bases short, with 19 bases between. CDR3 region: CASSALKGRRAYEQYF. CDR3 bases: TGTGCCAGCAGTGCCCTGAAGGGACGGAGAGCCTACGAGCAGTACTTC.

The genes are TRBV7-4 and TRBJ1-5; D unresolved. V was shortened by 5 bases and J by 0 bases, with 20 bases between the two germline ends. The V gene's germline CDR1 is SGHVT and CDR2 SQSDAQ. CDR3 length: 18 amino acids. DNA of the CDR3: TGTGCCAGCAGCCTTCGGACGCCGGTTACCGATAGCAATCAGCCCCAGCATTTT. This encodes CASSLRTPVTDSNQPQHF. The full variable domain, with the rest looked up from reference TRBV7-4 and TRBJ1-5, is GAGVSQSPRYKVAKRGRDVALRCDSISGHVTLYWYRQTLGQGSEVLTYSQSDAQRDKSGRPSGRFSAERPERSVSTLKIQRTEQGDSAVYLCASSLRTPVTDSNQPQHFGDGTRLSIL.

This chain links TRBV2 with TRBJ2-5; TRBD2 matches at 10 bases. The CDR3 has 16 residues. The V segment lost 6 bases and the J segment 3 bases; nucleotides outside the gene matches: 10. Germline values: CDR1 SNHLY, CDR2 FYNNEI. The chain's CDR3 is CASSRDSGGVKETQYF. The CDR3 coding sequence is TGTGCCAGCAGCCGCGACAGCGGGGGGGTTAAAGAGACCCAGTACTTC.

The CDR3 region is CASSYGSEGKLFF. The DNA of the CDR3 is TGTGCCAGCAGTTACGGGTCAGAGGGAAAACTGTTTTTT. The chain is built from TRBV6-5 and TRBJ1-4, with no clear D. Trimming pared 2 bases from V and 10 bases from J, leaving 11 bases between. The CDR3 runs 13 residues. Germline lookup yields CDR1 MNHEY and CDR2 SVGAGI.

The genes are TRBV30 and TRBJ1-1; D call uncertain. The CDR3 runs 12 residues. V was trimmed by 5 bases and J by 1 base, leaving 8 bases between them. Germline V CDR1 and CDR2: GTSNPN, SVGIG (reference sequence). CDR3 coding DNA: TGTGCCTGGTCGGACGGGAACACTGAAGCTTTCTTT. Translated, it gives CAWSDGNTEAFF. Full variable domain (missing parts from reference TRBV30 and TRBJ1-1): SQTIHQWPATLVQPVGSPLSLECTVEGTSNPNLYWYRQAAGRGLQLLFYSVGIGQISSEVPQNLSASRPQDRQFILSSKKLLLSDSGFYLCAWSDGNTEAFFGQGTRLTVV.

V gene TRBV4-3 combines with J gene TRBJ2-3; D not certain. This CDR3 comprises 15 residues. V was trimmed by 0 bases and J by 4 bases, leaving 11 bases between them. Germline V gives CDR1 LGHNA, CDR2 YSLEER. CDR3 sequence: CASSQDSPVPDTQYF. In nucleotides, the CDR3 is TGCGCCAGCAGCCAAGATTCACCGGTCCCAGATACGCAGTATTTT.

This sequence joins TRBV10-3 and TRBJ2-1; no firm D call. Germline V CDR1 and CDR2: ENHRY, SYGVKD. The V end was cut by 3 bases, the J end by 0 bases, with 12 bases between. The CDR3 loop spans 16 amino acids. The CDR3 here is CAISDNRQSSYNEQFF. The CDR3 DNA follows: TGTGCCATCAGTGATAACCGTCAGAGCTCCTACAATGAGCAGTTCTTC.

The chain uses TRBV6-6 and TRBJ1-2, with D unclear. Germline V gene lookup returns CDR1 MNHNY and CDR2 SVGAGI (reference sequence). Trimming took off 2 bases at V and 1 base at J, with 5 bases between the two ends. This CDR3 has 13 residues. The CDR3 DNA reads TGTGCCAGCAGTTACGGTCTTAACTATGGCTACACCTTC. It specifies CASSYGLNYGYTF.

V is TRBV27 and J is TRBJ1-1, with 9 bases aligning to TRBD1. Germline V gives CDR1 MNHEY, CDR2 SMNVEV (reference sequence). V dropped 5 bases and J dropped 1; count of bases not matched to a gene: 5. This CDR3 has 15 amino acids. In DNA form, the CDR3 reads TGTGCCAGCAGTCTAGGACAGGGGAGGAACACTGAAGCTTTCTTT. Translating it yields CASSLGQGRNTEAFF.

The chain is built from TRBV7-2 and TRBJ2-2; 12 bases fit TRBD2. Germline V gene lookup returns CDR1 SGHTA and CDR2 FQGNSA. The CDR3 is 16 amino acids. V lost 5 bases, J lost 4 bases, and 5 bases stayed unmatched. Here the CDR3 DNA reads TGTGCCAGCAGCACCAGACTAGCGGGGGCCACCGGGGAGCTGTTTTTT. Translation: CASSTRLAGATGELFF.

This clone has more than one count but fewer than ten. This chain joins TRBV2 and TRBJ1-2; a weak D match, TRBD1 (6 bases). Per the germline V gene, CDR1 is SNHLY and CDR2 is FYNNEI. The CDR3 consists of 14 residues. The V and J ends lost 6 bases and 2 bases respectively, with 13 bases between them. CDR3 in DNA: TGTGCCAGCAGCAACAGGGTTAACAACTATGGCTACACCTTC. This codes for CASSNRVNNYGYTF.

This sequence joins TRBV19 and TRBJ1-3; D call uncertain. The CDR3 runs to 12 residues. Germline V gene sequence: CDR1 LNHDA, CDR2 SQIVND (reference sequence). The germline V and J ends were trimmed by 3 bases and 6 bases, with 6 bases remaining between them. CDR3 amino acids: CASSIGENTIYF. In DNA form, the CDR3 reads TGTGCCAGTAGTATTGGTGAAAACACCATATATTTT.

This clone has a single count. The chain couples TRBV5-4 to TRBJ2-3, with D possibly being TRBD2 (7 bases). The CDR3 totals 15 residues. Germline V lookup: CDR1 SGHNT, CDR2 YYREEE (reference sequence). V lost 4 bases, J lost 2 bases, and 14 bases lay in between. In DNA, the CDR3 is TGTGCCAGCAGCCTCCAGGCGGGGGCCACAGATACGCAGTATTTT. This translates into CASSLQAGATDTQYF.

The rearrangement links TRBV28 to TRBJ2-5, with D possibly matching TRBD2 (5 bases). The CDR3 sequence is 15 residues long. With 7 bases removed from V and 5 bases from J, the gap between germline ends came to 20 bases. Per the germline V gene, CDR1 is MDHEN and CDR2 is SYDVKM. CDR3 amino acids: CASNPSGPPGETQYF. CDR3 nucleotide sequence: TGTGCCAGCAACCCCTCGGGCCCGCCGGGGGAGACCCAGTACTTC.

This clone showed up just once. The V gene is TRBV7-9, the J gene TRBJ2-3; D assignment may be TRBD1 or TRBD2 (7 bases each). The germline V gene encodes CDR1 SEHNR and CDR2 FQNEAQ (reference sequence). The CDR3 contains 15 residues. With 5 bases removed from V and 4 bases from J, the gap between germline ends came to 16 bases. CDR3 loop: CASSPGGGLADTQYF. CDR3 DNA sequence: TGTGCCAGCAGCCCAGGGGGGGGTTTAGCAGATACGCAGTATTTT.

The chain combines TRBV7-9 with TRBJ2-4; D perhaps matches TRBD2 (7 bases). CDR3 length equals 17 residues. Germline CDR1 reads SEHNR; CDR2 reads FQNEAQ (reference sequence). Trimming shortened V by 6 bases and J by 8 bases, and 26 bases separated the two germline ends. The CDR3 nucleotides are TGTGCCAGCAGTCGAACAGCTCTGGGGGGGCCGGGGGACATTCAGTACTTC. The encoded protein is CASSRTALGGPGDIQYF.

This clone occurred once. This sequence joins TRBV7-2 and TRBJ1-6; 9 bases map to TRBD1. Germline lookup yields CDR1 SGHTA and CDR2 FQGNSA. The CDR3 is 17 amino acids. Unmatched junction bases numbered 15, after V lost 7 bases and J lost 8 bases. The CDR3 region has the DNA TGTGCCAGCACCATAGGGGACAGGGCAGTGCAGTATTCACCCCTCCACTTT. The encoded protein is CASTIGDRAVQYSPLHF.

The CDR3 loop reads CASRRTGLNNEKLFF. DNA of the CDR3: TGTGCCAGCAGAAGGACAGGACTGAATAATGAAAAACTGTTTTTT. J is TRBJ1-4 and V is TRBV2, with 7 bases lining up with TRBD1. The CDR3 is 15 residues long. The trim removed 6 bases at V and 4 bases at J, leaving 8 bases unmatched. From germline, CDR1 is SNHLY and CDR2 FYNNEI.

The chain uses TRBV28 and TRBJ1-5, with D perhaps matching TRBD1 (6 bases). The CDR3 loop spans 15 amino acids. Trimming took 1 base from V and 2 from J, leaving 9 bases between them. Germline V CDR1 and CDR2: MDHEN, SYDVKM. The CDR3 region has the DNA TGTGCCAGCAGTTTATCAGGGGTGGGCAATCAGCCCCAGCATTTT. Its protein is CASSLSGVGNQPQHF.

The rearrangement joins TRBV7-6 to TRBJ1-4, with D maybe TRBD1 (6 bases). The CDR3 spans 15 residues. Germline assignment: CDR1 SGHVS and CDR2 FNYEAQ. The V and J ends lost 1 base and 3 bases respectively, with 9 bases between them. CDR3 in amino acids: CASSLGGQPNEKLFF. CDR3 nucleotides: TGTGCCAGCAGCTTAGGCGGACAGCCTAATGAAAAACTGTTTTTT. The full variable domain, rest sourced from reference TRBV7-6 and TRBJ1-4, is GAGVSQSPRYKVTKRGQDVALRCDPISGHVSLYWYRQALGQGPEFLTYFNYEAQQDKSGLPNDRFSAERPEGSISTLTIQRTEQRDSAMYRCASSLGGQPNEKLFFGSGTQLSVL.

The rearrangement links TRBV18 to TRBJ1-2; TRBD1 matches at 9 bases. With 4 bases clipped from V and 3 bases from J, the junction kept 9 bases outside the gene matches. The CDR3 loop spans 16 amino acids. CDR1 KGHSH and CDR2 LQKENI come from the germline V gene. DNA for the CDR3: TGTGCCAGCTCACAAAGTGGACAGGGGTTCGACTATGGCTACACCTTC. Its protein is CASSQSGQGFDYGYTF.

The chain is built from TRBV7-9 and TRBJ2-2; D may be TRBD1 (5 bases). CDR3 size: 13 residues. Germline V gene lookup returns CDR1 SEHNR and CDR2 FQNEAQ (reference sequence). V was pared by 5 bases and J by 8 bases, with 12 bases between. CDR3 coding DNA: TGTGCCAGCAGCCGACAGTCTATGGGGGAGCTGTTTTTT. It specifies CASSRQSMGELFF.

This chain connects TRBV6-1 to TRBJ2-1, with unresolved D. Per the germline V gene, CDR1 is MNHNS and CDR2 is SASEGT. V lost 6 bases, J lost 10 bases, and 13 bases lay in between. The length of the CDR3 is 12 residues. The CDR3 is CASSETLGEQFF. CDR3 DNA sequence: TGTGCCAGCAGCGAAACCCTGGGGGAGCAGTTCTTC.